A single TCR beta chain is shown here with its context. These data originate in a study of blood T cells in healthy people across ages. V was cut by 5 bases and J by 6 bases, with 23 bases left in between. CDR3 length: 16 amino acids. Per germline, CDR1 SNHLY and CDR2 FYNNEI. The second PCR ran about 7 to 12 cycles with a sample-barcoded 5' primer and J-beta primers. Each TCR beta cDNA got a 12-nucleotide random molecular identifier. TCRdb ran MiXCR on the 5' RACE reads and lists one entry per CDR3 protein. The sample includes about 840,000 distinct CDR3 sequences, just under 30% seen only once; the top ten take 10%. These same data were also listed under a study on T cells of mothers and their children.

J is TRBJ2-7 and V is TRBV2, with D tentatively TRBD1 or TRBD2 (5 bases each). This TCR was recovered from a woman aged 40 to 50 in good health. The sequencing input was blood. CDR3 coding DNA: TGTGCCAGCAGTCCAGAGAGGGGTAGAGGTGGGGTCGAGCAGTACTTC. This translates into CASSPERGRGGVEQYF.